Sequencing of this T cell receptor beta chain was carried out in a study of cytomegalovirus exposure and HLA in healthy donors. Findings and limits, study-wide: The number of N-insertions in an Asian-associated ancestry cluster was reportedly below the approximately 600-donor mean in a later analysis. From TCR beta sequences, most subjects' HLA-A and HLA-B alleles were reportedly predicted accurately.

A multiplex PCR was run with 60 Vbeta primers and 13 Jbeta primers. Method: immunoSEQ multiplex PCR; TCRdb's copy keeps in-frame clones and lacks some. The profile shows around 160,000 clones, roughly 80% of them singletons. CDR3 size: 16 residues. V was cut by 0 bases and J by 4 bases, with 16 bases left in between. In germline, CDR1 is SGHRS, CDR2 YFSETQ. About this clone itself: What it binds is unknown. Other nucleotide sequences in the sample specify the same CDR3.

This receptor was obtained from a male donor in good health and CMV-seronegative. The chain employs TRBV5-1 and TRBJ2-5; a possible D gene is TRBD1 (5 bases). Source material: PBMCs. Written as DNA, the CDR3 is TGCGCCAGCAGCTTGGAAGGTGCAGGGTTTAGAGAGACCCAGTACTTC. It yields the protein CASSLEGAGFRETQYF.